Each of the 12 T cell receptor beta chains below was sequenced from the same sample in a study of glioma-infiltrating T cells after dendritic cell vaccination. Time point meaning: after dendritic cell vaccination, including at tumor progression/relapse. Assay: immunoSEQ multiplex PCR; the TCRdb copy retains only in-frame clones and omits some. This sample yields 85,000 to 100,000 clones, of which 81% are seen a single time; approximately 2% belongs to the top ten. This material consisted of blood, taken after dendritic cell vaccination. All receptors derive from a human donor with glioblastoma.

This chain links TRBV19 with TRBJ2-1; D perhaps matches TRBD1 (6 bases). Between the trimmed V and J ends, which lost 3 bases and 4 bases, there was a span of 13 bases. The CDR3 is made up of 15 amino acids. Germline-derived CDR1 and CDR2 are LNHDA and SQIVND (reference sequence). Written as DNA, the CDR3 is TGTGCCAGTAGTATTTTTCGCGGACAGTACAATGAGCAGTTCTTC. It yields the protein CASSIFRGQYNEQFF.

V is TRBV10-3 and J is TRBJ2-1; 8 bases agree with TRBD2. The CDR3 contains 17 residues. CDR1 and CDR2 (germline): ENHRY, SYGVKD. Losses at the gene ends were 2 bases for V and 2 bases for J; bases not matched to a gene: 8. Written as DNA, the CDR3 is TGTGCCATCAGTGAGCCAACTAGCGGTGATACCTACAATGAGCAGTTCTTC. Amino acid sequence: CAISEPTSGDTYNEQFF.

The gene calls are TRBV5-4 and TRBJ2-5, with D possibly matching TRBD1 (6 bases). This CDR3 is built from 14 residues. The V end was cut by 0 bases, the J end by 5 bases, with 11 bases between. Germline V gene lookup returns CDR1 SGHNT and CDR2 YYREEE (reference sequence). CDR3 in DNA: TGTGCCAGCAGCTTGGTTACAGGGTACGAGACCCAGTACTTC. Its protein product is CASSLVTGYETQYF.

The rearrangement joins TRBV2 to TRBJ1-4; D is uncertain. Trimming shortened V by 2 bases and J by 4 bases, and 5 bases separated the two germline ends. This CDR3 region has 13 residues. Germline CDR1 is SNHLY and CDR2 is FYNNEI. Here the CDR3 reads CASSEQINEKLFF. The CDR3 region has the DNA TGTGCCAGCAGTGAACAGATTAATGAAAAACTGTTTTTT. Full variable domain (remainder filled in from reference TRBV2 and TRBJ1-4): EPEVTQTPSHQVTQMGQEVILRCVPISNHLYFYWYRQILGQKVEFLVSFYNNEISEKSEIFDDQFSVERPDGSNFTLKIRSTKLEDSAMYFCASSEQINEKLFFGSGTQLSVL.

This clone was seen at least ten times. This sequence joins TRBV4-2 and TRBJ1-3; 12 bases are a match to TRBD1. V was pared by 3 bases and J by 2 bases, with 11 bases of the junction left unmatched. CDR3 size: 19 residues. Germline CDR1 reads LGHNA; CDR2 reads YNFKEQ. CDR3 sequence (DNA): TGTGCCAGCAGCCAGATAAAGGGGGACAGGGGGCGCGCTGGAAACACCATATATTTT. Translation gives CASSQIKGDRGRAGNTIYF.

The chain combines TRBV30 with TRBJ1-1; D is perhaps TRBD1 (5 bases). V was trimmed by 1 base and J by 10 bases, leaving 10 bases between them. Per the germline V gene, CDR1 is GTSNPN and CDR2 is SVGIG (reference sequence). The CDR3 has 11 residues. As DNA, the CDR3 is TGTGCCTGGAGTGCCCAGGGTGCAGCTTTCTTT. Translating gives CAWSAQGAAFF.

This chain joins TRBV4-2 and TRBJ1-1; no clear D. The V and J ends lost 1 base and 1 base respectively, with 4 bases between them. The CDR3 is made up of 13 amino acids. Per the germline V gene, CDR1 is LGHNA and CDR2 is YNFKEQ. The CDR3 spells CASSQAGNTEAFF. Here the CDR3 DNA reads TGTGCCAGCAGCCAAGCGGGGAACACTGAAGCTTTCTTT.

CDR3 sequence: CASSLSGADFYEQYF. CDR3 bases: TGTGCCAGCAGTTTATCAGGAGCGGACTTCTACGAGCAGTACTTC. J is TRBJ2-7 and V is TRBV27; the D gene is possibly TRBD2 (5 bases). V lost 0 bases, J lost 3 bases, and 12 bases lay in between. CDR1 MNHEY and CDR2 SMNVEV come from the germline V gene (reference sequence). This CDR3 region has 15 residues.

A remark on this clone: The sample has other DNA sequences that encode this CDR3 too. The chain combines TRBV6-5 with TRBJ2-2, with 9 bases aligning to TRBD1. J gave up 1 base and V 4 bases, and 1 base lay outside the gene matches. The CDR3 runs 15 residues. Per the germline V gene, CDR1 is MNHEY and CDR2 is SVGAGI. The CDR3 here is CASSSDRGNTGELFF. CDR3 nucleotide sequence: TGTGCCAGCAGTTCGGACAGGGGGAACACCGGGGAGCTGTTTTTT.

The genes are TRBV4-1 and TRBJ2-5, with 11 bases matching TRBD2. The germline CDR1 and CDR2 sequences are MGHRA and YSYEKL. With V trimmed by 2 bases and J by 2 bases, 13 bases remained unmatched. The CDR3 is 19 residues long. This CDR3 reads CASSQLVTSGIPEQETQYF. CDR3 coding DNA: TGCGCCAGCAGCCAACTGGTGACTAGCGGGATACCCGAACAAGAGACCCAGTACTTC.

This chain uses TRBV2 with TRBJ1-2; TRBD1 might be the D (5 bases). Trimming cost V 5 bases and J 0 bases, with 13 bases left between them. The germline gives CDR1 SNHLY, CDR2 FYNNEI. The CDR3 is 15 amino acids. As DNA, the CDR3 is TGTGCCAGCAGTTCCCGACAGCTAGCTAACTATGGCTACACCTTC. This sequence encodes CASSSRQLANYGYTF.

The chain employs TRBV27 and TRBJ1-1, with TRBD1 identical over 10 bases. V lost 5 bases, J lost 1 base, and 13 bases stayed unmatched. CDR1 MNHEY and CDR2 SMNVEV come from the germline V gene (reference sequence). The CDR3 is 18 amino acids. CDR3 amino acids: CASSPWTGGNLPNTEAFF. The CDR3 nucleotides read TGTGCCAGCAGTCCCTGGACAGGGGGGAATCTTCCGAACACTGAAGCTTTCTTT.